These T cell receptor beta chains were read from a single sample in a study of T cell responses to AZD1222 COVID-19 vaccine. Some clones are missing from TCRdb's copy, which holds only in-frame ones; the method was immunoSEQ multiplex PCR. The data show about 99,000 clones, with around 91% seen just once and roughly 44% held by the top ten. The sample consisted of peripheral blood, taken on day 0 of AZD1222 vaccination. The receptors here all came from an adult in good health. Each CDR3 is given with its conserved first and last residue. D genes are given only for firm matches.

length: 14
J: TRBJ2-7
V: TRBV7-6
D: -
CDR3: CASSPSVDGYEQYF

length: 19
J: TRBJ2-5
V: TRBV5-8
D: TRBD2
CDR3: CASSFGSEWTSGRQETQYF

length: 14
J: TRBJ1-1
V: TRBV5-1
D: TRBD1
CDR3: CASRGQTFDTEAFF

length: 13
J: TRBJ2-7
V: TRBV5-6
D: -
CDR3: CASSLGFSYEQYF

length: 14
J: TRBJ2-7
V: TRBV6-5
D: -
CDR3: CASSPQITSDEQYF

length: 12
J: TRBJ2-5
V: TRBV4-1
D: -
CDR3: CASSQGLRPQYF

length: 15
J: TRBJ2-5
V: TRBV7-3
D: TRBD1
CDR3: CASSLRGGRGETQYF

length: 15
J: TRBJ1-1
V: TRBV27
D: -
CDR3: CASSPRGRAYTEAFF

length: 15
J: TRBJ1-2
V: TRBV5-1
D: -
CDR3: CASSPGLPGTYGYTF

length: 11
J: TRBJ2-5
V: TRBV5-1
D: -
CDR3: CASSLQETQYF

length: 14
J: TRBJ1-4
V: TRBV7-8
D: -
CDR3: CASSFPGVNEKLFF

length: 14
J: TRBJ2-1
V: TRBV7-3
D: -
CDR3: CASSLSRDNNEQFF

length: 12
J: TRBJ2-7
V: TRBV30
D: -
CDR3: CAWSGGPYEQYF

length: 13
J: TRBJ1-1
V: TRBV18
D: -
CDR3: CASSTVTNTEAFF

length: 14
J: TRBJ1-1
V: TRBV10-3
D: TRBD1
CDR3: CAISERSGGAEAFF

length: 13
J: TRBJ1-4
V: TRBV18
D: -
CDR3: CASSQDSGEKLFF

length: 12
J: TRBJ1-3
V: TRBV6-6
D: TRBD1
CDR3: CASTDRVNTIYF

length: 17
J: TRBJ2-4
V: TRBV7-2
D: -
CDR3: CASSPRRGVGAKNIQYF

length: 16
J: TRBJ2-3
V: TRBV27
D: TRBD2
CDR3: CASNRVTGGRTDTQYF

length: 15
J: TRBJ2-3
V: TRBV6-5
D: TRBD2
CDR3: CASSIAGGYTDTQYF

length: 15
J: TRBJ2-1
V: TRBV28
D: -
CDR3: CASSPRRAFNNEQFF

length: 14
J: TRBJ2-5
V: TRBV3-1/TRBV3-2
D: -
CDR3: CASSQQRQRETQYF

length: 11
J: TRBJ1-1
V: TRBV21-1
D: -
CDR3: CANINNTEAFF

length: 15
J: TRBJ2-7
V: TRBV6-2/TRBV6-3
D: -
CDR3: CASSYGGPWFYEQYF

length: 16
J: TRBJ2-2
V: TRBV5-1
D: -
CDR3: CASSSATTANTGELFF

length: 13
J: TRBJ1-1
V: TRBV30
D: TRBD1
CDR3: CAWGGQGNTEAFF

length: 19
J: TRBJ2-1
V: TRBV9
D: TRBD2
CDR3: CASSATGTSGSFSYNEQFF

length: 14
J: TRBJ1-4
V: TRBV18
D: -
CDR3: CASSPQGSNEKLFF

length: 14
J: TRBJ2-5
V: TRBV18
D: TRBD2
CDR3: CASSPGSGRETQYF

length: 14
J: TRBJ1-4
V: TRBV2
D: -
CDR3: CATTRKARGDLPFF

length: 14
J: TRBJ2-7
V: TRBV2
D: TRBD1
CDR3: CASRRGQADYEQYF

length: 14
J: TRBJ2-7
V: TRBV4-3
D: -
CDR3: CASSQDPRSYEQYF

length: 14
J: TRBJ1-5
V: TRBV3-1/TRBV3-2
D: TRBD1
CDR3: CASSPGTGDQTQHF

length: 16
J: TRBJ2-2
V: TRBV7-2
D: -
CDR3: CASSLAEEGLGGELFF

length: 13
J: TRBJ2-3
V: TRBV19
D: TRBD2
CDR3: CASSIDLGGRPFF

length: 13
J: TRBJ1-2
V: TRBV28
D: -
CDR3: CASSLLIQGGYTF

length: 15
J: TRBJ2-7
V: TRBV18
D: TRBD1
CDR3: CASSRQSDRGAAQYF

length: 13
J: TRBJ1-1
V: TRBV7-2
D: -
CDR3: CASREPAVAEAFF

length: 18
J: TRBJ1-5
V: TRBV28
D: -
CDR3: CASRLRGSVRDSNQPQHF

length: 14
J: TRBJ2-7
V: TRBV6-6
D: TRBD2
CDR3: CASSRTSGSYEQYF

length: 20
J: TRBJ2-7
V: TRBV6-2/TRBV6-3
D: TRBD2
CDR3: CASSYSKIGSSGGSSYEQYF